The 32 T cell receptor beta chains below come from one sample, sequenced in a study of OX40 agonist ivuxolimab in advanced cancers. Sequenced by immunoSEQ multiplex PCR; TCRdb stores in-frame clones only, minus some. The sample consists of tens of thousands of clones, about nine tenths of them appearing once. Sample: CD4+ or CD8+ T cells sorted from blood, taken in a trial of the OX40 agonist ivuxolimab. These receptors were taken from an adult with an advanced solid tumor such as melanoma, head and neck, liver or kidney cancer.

CDR3 sequence: CASSPSEGANYGYTF. The DNA of the CDR3 is TGTGCCAGCTCACCCTCGGAGGGTGCGAACTATGGCTACACCTTC. V gene TRBV18 combines with J gene TRBJ1-2; D gene ambiguous. Trimming pared 3 bases from V and 2 bases from J, leaving 13 bases between. This CDR3 has 15 residues. Germline values: CDR1 KGHSH, CDR2 LQKENI.

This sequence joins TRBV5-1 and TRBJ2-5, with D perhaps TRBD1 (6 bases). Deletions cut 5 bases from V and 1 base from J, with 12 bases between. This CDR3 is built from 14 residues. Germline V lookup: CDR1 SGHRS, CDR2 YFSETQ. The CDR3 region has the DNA TGCGCCAGCAGGGTACTAGGGGGCCAAGAGACCCAGTACTTC. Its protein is CASRVLGGQETQYF.

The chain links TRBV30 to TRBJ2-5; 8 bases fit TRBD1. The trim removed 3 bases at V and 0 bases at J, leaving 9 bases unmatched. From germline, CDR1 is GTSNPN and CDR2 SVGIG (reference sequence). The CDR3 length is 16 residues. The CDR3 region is CAWRRQTGGHQETQYF. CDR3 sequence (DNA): TGTGCCTGGAGGCGTCAAACAGGGGGACACCAAGAGACCCAGTACTTC.

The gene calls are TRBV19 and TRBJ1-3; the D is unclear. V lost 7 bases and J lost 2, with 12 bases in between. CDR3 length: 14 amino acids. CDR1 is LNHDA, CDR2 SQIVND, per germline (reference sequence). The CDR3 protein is CASNNGGAGNTIYF. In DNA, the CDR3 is TGTGCCAGTAACAATGGAGGCGCTGGAAACACCATATATTTT. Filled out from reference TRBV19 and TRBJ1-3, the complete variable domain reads DGGITQSPKYLFRKEGQNVTLSCEQNLNHDAMYWYRQDPGQGLRLIYYSQIVNDFQKGDIAEGYSVSREKKESFPLTVTSAQKNPTAFYLCASNNGGAGNTIYFGEGSWLTVV.

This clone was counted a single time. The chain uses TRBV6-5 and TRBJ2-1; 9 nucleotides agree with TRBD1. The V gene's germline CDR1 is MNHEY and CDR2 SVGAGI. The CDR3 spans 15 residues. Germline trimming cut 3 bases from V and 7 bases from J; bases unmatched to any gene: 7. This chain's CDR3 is CASSYPLDRGNEQFF. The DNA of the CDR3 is TGTGCCAGCAGTTATCCGCTGGACAGGGGAAATGAGCAGTTCTTC.

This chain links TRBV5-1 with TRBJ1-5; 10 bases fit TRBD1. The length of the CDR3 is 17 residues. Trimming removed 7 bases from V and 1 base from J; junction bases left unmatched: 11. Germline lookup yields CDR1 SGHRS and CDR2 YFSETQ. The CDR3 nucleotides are TGCGCCAGCCGAGGGACAGGGGAGAGTACGAGCAATCAGCCCCAGCATTTT. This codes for CASRGTGESTSNQPQHF.

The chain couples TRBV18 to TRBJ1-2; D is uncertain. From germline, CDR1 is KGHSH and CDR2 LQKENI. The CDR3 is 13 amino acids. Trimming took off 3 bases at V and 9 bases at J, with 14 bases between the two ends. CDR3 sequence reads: CASSPLQDESYTF. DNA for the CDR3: TGTGCCAGCTCACCTCTCCAGGACGAGAGCTACACCTTC. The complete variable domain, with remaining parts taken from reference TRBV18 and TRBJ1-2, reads NAGVMQNPRHLVRRRGQEARLRCSPMKGHSHVYWYRQLPEEGLKFMVYLQKENIIDESGMPKERFSAEFPKEGPSILRIQQVVRGDSAAYFCASSPLQDESYTFGSGTRLTVV.

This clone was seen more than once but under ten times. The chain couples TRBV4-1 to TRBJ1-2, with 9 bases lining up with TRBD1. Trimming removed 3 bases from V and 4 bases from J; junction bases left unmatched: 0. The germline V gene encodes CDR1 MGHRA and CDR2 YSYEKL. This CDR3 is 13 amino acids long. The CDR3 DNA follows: TGCGCCAGCAGCCAGACAGGGGGCTATGGCTACACCTTC. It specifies CASSQTGGYGYTF.

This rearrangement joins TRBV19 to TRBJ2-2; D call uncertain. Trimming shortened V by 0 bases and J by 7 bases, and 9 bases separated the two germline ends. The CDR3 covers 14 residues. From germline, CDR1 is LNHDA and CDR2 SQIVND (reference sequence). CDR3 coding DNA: TGTGCCAGTAGTATAGATGGGGTTCGCGGGGAGCTGTTTTTT. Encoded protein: CASSIDGVRGELFF.

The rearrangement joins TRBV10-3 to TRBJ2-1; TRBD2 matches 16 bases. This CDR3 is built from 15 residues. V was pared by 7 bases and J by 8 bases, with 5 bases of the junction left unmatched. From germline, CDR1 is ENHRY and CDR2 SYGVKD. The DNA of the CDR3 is TGTGCCATCATGGCGGGACTAGCGGGAGGGGATGAGCAGTTCTTC. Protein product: CAIMAGLAGGDEQFF.

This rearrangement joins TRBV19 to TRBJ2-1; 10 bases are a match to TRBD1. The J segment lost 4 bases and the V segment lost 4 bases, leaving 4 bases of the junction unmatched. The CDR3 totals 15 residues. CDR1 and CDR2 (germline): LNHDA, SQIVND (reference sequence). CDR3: CASSSVGQGYNEQFF. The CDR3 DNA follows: TGTGCCAGTAGTAGCGTGGGACAGGGGTACAATGAGCAGTTCTTC.

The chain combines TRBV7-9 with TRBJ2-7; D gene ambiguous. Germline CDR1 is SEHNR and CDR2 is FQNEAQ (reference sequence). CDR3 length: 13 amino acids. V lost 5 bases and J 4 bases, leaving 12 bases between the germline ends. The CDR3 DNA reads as TGTGCCAGCAGCCAAGTAGGAGCATACGAGCAGTACTTC. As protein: CASSQVGAYEQYF.

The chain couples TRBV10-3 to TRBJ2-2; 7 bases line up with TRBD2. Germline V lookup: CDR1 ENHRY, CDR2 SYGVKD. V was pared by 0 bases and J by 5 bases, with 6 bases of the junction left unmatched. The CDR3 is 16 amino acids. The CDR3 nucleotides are TGTGCCATCAGTGAGTCGGCGGGAGCGAGTACCGGGGAGCTGTTTTTT. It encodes CAISESAGASTGELFF.

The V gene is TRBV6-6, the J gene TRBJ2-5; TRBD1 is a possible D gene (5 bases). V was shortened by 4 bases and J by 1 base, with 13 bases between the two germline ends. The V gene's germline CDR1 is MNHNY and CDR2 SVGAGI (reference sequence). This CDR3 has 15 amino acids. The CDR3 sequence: CASSFGAGLQETQYF. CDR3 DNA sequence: TGTGCCAGCAGTTTTGGGGCCGGGCTCCAAGAGACCCAGTACTTC.

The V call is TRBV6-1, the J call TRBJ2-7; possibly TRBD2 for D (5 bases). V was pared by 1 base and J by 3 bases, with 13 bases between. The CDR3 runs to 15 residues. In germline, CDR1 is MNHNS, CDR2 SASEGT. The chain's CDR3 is CASSEDRLRGYEQYF. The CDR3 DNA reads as TGTGCCAGCAGTGAAGATCGGTTACGGGGCTACGAGCAGTACTTC.

The CDR3 reads CSVGDAGTSSYNEQFF. For the CDR3, the DNA is TGCAGCGTTGGCGACGCAGGGACGAGCTCCTACAATGAGCAGTTCTTC. The chain has TRBV29-1 and TRBJ2-1; D may be TRBD1 or TRBD2 (5 bases each). The CDR3 sequence is 16 residues long. V was shortened by 4 bases and J by 0 bases, with 16 bases between the two germline ends. CDR1 and CDR2 (germline): SQVTM, ANQGSEA.

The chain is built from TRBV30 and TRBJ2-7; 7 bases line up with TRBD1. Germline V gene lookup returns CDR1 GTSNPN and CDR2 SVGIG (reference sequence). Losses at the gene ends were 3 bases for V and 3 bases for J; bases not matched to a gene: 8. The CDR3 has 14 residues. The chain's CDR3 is CAWRAPGQNYEQYF. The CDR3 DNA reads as TGTGCCTGGAGAGCTCCGGGACAGAACTACGAGCAGTACTTC.

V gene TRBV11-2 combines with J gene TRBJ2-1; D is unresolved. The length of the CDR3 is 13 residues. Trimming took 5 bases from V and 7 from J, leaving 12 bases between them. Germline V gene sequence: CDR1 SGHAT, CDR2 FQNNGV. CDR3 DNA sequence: TGTGCCAGCAGCCTCATCGGCCAAAATGAGCAGTTCTTC. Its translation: CASSLIGQNEQFF. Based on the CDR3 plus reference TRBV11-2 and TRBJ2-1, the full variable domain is EAGVAQSPRYKIIEKRQSVAFWCNPISGHATLYWYQQILGQGPKLLIQFQNNGVVDDSQLPKDRFSAERLKGVDSTLKIQPAKLEDSAVYLCASSLIGQNEQFFGPGTRLTVL.

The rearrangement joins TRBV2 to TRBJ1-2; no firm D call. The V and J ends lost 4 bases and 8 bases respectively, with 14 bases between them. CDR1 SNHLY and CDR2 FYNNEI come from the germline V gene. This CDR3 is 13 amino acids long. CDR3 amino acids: CASSAAGVEGYTF. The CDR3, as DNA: TGTGCCAGCAGTGCAGCGGGAGTAGAGGGCTACACCTTC.

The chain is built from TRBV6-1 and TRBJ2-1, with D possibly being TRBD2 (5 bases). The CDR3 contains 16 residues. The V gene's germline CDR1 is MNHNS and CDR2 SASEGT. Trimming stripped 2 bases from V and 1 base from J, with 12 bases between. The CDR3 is CASSERRAKSYNEQFF. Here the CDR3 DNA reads TGTGCCAGCAGTGAAAGGCGGGCTAAATCCTACAATGAGCAGTTCTTC.

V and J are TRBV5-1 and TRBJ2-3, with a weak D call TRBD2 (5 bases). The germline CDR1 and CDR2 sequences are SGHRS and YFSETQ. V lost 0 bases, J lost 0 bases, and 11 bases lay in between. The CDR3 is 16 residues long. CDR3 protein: CASSLVRGSSTDTQYF. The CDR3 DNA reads TGCGCCAGCAGCTTGGTTCGGGGTTCTAGCACAGATACGCAGTATTTT.

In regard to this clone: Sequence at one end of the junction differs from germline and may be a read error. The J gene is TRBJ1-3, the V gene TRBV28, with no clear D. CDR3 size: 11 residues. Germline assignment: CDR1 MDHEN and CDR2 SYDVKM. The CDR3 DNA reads TGTGCCGGTTTCGCCATGACACGGGCGGATTTT. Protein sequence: CAGFAMTRADF.

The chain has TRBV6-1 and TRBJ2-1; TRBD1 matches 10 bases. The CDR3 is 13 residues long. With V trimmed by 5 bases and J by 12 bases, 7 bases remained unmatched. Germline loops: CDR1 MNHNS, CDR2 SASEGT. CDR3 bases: TGTGCCAGCAGTCCGGGACAGGGGACGTGGCAGTTCTTC. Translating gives CASSPGQGTWQFF.

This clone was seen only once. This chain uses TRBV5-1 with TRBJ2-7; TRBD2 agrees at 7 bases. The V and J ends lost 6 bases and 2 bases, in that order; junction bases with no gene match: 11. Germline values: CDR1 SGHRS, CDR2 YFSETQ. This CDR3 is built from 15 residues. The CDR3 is CASNPGGISPYEQYF. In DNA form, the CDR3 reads TGCGCCAGCAACCCCGGGGGGATTTCCCCCTACGAGCAGTACTTC.

CDR3: CATASGSYNEQFF. CDR3 DNA sequence: TGTGCCACCGCTAGCGGCTCCTACAATGAGCAGTTCTTC. The V and J genes are TRBV28 and TRBJ2-1, with 7 bases aligning to TRBD2. CDR1 is MDHEN and CDR2 is SYDVKM in the germline V gene. Germline trimming cut 10 bases from V and 0 bases from J; bases unmatched to any gene: 3. This CDR3 comprises 13 residues. Based on the CDR3 plus reference TRBV28 and TRBJ2-1, the full variable domain is DVKVTQSSRYLVKRTGEKVFLECVQDMDHENMFWYRQDPGLGLRLIYFSYDVKMKEKGDIPEGYSVSREKKERFSLILESASTNQTSMYLCATASGSYNEQFFGPGTRLTVL.

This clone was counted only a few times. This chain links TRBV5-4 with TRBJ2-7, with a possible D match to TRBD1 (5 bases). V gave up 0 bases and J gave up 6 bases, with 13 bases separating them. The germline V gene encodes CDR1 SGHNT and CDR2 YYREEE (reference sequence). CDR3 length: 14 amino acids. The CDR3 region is CASSLGGLGREQYF. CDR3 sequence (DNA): TGTGCCAGCAGCTTGGGGGGCTTGGGGCGCGAGCAGTACTTC.

The CDR3 nucleotides are TGTGCCAGCCTAGGGGGACCCGACTACGAGCAGTACTTC. The encoded protein is CASLGGPDYEQYF. V and J are TRBV28 and TRBJ2-7; maybe TRBD1 (6 bases). CDR3 length: 13 amino acids. Germline V gene data show CDR1 as MDHEN and CDR2 as SYDVKM. The ends were cut back, 8 bases at V and 3 bases at J, with 14 bases in the middle.

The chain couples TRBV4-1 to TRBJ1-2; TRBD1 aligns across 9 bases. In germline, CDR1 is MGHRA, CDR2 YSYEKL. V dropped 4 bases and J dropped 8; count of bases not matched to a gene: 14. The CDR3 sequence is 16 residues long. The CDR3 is CASSLGGRGQGGGYTF. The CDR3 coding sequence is TGCGCCAGCAGCCTTGGTGGGAGGGGACAGGGCGGCGGCTACACCTTC.

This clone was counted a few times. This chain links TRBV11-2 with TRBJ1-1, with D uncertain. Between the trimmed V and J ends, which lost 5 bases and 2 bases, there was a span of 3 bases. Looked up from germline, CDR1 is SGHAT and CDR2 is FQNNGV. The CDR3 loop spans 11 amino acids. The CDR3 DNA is TGTGCCAGCAGCGGTAACACTGAAGCTTTCTTT. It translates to CASSGNTEAFF.

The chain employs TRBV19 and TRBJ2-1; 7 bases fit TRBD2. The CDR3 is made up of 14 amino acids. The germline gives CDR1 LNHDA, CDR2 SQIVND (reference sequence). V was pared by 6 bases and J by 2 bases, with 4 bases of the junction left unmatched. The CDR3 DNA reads TGTGCCAGTAGGGTCCGGGAGGCCTACAATGAGCAGTTCTTC. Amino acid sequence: CASRVREAYNEQFF.

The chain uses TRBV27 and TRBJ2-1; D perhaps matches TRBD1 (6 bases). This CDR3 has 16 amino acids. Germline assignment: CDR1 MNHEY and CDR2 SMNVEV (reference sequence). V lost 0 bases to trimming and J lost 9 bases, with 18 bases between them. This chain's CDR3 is CASSLSKSRQDAEQFF. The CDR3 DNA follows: TGTGCCAGCAGTTTATCCAAATCTAGACAGGACGCTGAGCAGTTCTTC.

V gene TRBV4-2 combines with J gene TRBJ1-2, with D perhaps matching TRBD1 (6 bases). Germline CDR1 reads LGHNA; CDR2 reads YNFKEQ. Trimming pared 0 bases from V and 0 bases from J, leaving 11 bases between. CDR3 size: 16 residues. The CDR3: CASSQDGDTTNYGYTF. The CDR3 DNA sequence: TGTGCCAGCAGCCAAGATGGGGACACCACTAACTATGGCTACACCTTC.